This TCR beta chain was found in a study of identical twins. The cDNA had a unique molecular identifier and a template-switch universal primer site. Each CDR3 protein gets one entry after TCRdb re-called the 5' RACE reads with MiXCR. The top ten clones hold 2% to 2.5% of a sample with approximately 280,000 distinct CDR3 sequences, about 8.1% of them seen once. This clonotype was found many times. With 0 bases clipped from V and 7 bases from J, the junction kept 8 bases outside the gene matches. CDR1 is SGHDT and CDR2 is YYEEEE in the germline V gene. This CDR3 comprises 16 residues. These data also formed part of another study, on yellow fever vaccine responses in identical twins.

The V gene is TRBV5-6, the J gene TRBJ1-5, with 9 bases that match TRBD1. Sequencing was done on a sample of memory (CD45RO+) T cells sorted from blood. The sequence was collected from a woman under 30 in good health. CDR3 nucleotide sequence: TGTGCCAGCAGCTTGGCCGGGACAGGGCCCACGCAGCCCCAGCATTTT. It is translated as CASSLAGTGPTQPQHF.